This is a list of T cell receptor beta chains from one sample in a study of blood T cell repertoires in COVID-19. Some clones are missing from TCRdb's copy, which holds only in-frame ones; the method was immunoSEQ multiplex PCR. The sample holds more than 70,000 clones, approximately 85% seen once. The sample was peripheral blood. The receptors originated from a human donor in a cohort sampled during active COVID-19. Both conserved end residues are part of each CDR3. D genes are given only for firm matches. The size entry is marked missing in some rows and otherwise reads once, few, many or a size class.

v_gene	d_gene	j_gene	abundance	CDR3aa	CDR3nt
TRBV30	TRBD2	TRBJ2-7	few	CAWSTLQRGAYEQYF	TGTGCCTGGAGTACCCTCCAGCGGGGGGCCTACGAGCAGTACTTC
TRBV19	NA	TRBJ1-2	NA	CAPVAGRGYGYTF	TGTGCCCCAGTGGCAGGCCGGGGCTATGGCTACACCTTC
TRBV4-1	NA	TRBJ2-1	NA	CVSSQGAWNEQFF	TGCGTCAGCAGCCAAGGCGCCTGGAATGAGCAGTTCTTC
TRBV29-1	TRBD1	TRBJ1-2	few	CSVVGMTGDGYTF	TGCAGCGTTGTGGGGATGACAGGGGATGGCTACACCTTC
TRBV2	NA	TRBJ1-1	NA	CASSDLGTMNTEAFF	TGTGCCAGCAGTGATTTAGGGACAATGAACACTGAAGCTTTCTTT
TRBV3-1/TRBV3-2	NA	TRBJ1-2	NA	CASSPRANYGYTF	TGTGCCAGCAGCCCTCGGGCTAACTATGGCTACACCTTC
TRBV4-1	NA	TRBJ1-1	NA	CASSQEGRGNTEAFF	TGCGCCAGCAGCCAAGAGGGAAGGGGGAACACTGAAGCTTTCTTT
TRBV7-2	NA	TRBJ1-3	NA	CASSLGAAGNTIYF	TGTGCCAGCAGCTTAGGGGCAGCTGGAAACACCATATATTTT
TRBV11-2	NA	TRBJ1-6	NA	CASSLVARVSSPLHF	TGTGCCAGCAGCTTAGTGGCCAGGGTGAGTTCACCCCTCCACTTT
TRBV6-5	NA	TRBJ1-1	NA	CASRGLLTEAFF	TGTGCCAGCAGGGGACTACTCACTGAAGCTTTCTTT
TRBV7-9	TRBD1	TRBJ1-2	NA	CASRPGTGTANYGYTF	TGTGCCAGCAGGCCCGGGACAGGGACAGCTAACTATGGCTACACCTTC
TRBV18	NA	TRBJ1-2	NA	CASSPSVGRGSYGYTF	TGTGCCAGCTCACCATCCGTAGGGAGGGGGAGCTATGGCTACACCTTC
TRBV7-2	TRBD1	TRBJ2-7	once	CASSMGQGLYEQYF	TGTGCCAGCAGCATGGGACAGGGCTTGTACGAGCAGTACTTC
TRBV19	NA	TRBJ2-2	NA	CASSRSGAAGELFF	TGTGCCAGTAGTAGGTCAGGGGCAGCCGGGGAGCTGTTTTTT
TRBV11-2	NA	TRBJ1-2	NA	CASSLVGAYGYTF	TGTGCCAGCAGCTTAGTTGGGGCTTATGGCTACACCTTC
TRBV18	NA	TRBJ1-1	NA	CASSPELPNVEAFF	TGTGCCAGCTCACCAGAGCTTCCAAATGTGGAAGCTTTCTTT
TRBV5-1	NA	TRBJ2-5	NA	CASSLQGETQYF	TGCGCCAGCAGCTTGCAGGGAGAGACCCAGTACTTC
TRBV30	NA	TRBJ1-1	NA	CAWSVQQLNTEAFF	TGTGCCTGGAGTGTTCAACAGCTGAACACTGAAGCTTTCTTT
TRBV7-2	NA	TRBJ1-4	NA	CASSSHRATNEKLFF	TGTGCCAGCAGCTCGCACAGGGCAACTAATGAAAAACTGTTTTTT
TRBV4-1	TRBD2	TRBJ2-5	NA	CASSQEGIAGGQVETQYF	TGCGCCAGCAGCCAAGAGGGGATAGCGGGGGGGCAGGTTGAGACCCAGTACTTC
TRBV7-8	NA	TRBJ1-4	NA	CASSLAPYIATNEKLFF	TGTGCCAGCAGCTTAGCGCCATACATCGCAACTAATGAAAAACTGTTTTTT
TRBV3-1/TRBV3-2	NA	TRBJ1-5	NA	CASSAQHSNQPQHF	TGTGCCAGCAGCGCACAGCATAGCAATCAGCCCCAGCATTTT
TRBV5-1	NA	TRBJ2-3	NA	CASLGGSTDTQYF	TGCGCCAGCTTGGGGGGATCCACAGATACGCAGTATTTT
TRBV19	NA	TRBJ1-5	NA	CASSANRDQPQHF	TGTGCCAGTAGTGCTAATCGGGATCAGCCCCAGCATTTT
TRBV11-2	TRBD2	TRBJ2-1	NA	CASATSGGYNEQFF	TGTGCCAGCGCGACTAGCGGGGGTTACAATGAGCAGTTCTTC
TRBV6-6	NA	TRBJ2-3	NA	CASSRDTTSTDTQYF	TGTGCCAGCAGTCGGGACACGACTAGCACAGATACGCAGTATTTT
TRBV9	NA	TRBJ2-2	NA	CASSVDPRDTAYYTGELFF	TGTGCCAGCAGCGTAGACCCCCGGGACACGGCCTATTATACCGGGGAGCTGTTTTTT
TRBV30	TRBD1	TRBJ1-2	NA	CAWSVEYRGSGYTF	TGTGCCTGGAGTGTGGAATACAGGGGAAGTGGCTACACCTTC
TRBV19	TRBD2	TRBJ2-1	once	CASSIELAGGNNEQFF	TGTGCCAGTAGTATAGAATTAGCGGGGGGAAACAATGAGCAGTTCTTC
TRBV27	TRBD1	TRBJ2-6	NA	CASSLKGQGTTGANVLTF	TGTGCCAGCAGTTTAAAGGGACAGGGAACAACTGGGGCCAACGTCCTGACTTTC
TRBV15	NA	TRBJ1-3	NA	CATSPDSGNTIYF	TGTGCCACCAGCCCAGACTCTGGAAACACCATATATTTT
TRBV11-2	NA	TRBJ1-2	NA	CASSSPGGRMGYTF	TGTGCCAGCAGTAGCCCCGGGGGGCGGATGGGCTACACCTTC
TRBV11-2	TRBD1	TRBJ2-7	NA	CASSLGQVYEQYF	TGTGCCAGCAGCCTCGGACAGGTATACGAGCAGTACTTC
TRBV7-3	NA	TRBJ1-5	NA	CASSSRTVPKGKPQHF	TGTGCCAGCAGCTCCCGGACAGTCCCTAAGGGTAAGCCCCAGCATTTT
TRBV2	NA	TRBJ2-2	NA	CASKSGWANTGELFF	TGTGCCAGCAAAAGCGGTTGGGCAAACACCGGGGAGCTGTTTTTT
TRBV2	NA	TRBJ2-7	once	CASSDRALGEQYF	TGTGCCAGCAGTGACAGGGCCCTAGGCGAGCAGTACTTC
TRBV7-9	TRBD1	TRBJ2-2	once	CASSSRGLVGELFF	TGTGCCAGCAGCTCTAGGGGGCTGGTCGGGGAGCTGTTTTTT
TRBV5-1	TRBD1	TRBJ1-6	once	CASSSGQTNSPLHF	TGCGCCAGCAGCTCGGGACAGACTAATTCACCCCTCCACTTT
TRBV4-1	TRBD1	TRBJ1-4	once	CASSQESGQVFRKLFF	TGCGCCAGCAGCCAAGAATCGGGACAGGTCTTTCGAAAACTGTTTTTT
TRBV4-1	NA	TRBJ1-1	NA	CASSPNRVGTEAFF	TGCGCCAGCAGCCCGAACAGGGTCGGCACTGAAGCTTTCTTT
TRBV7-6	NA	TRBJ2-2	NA	CASSPTGNTGELFF	TGTGCCAGCAGCCCGACAGGGAACACCGGGGAGCTGTTTTTT
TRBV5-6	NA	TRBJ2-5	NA	CASIQTGSRETQYF	TGTGCCAGCATCCAGACAGGCTCCAGGGAGACCCAGTACTTC
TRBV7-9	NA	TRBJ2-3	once	CASSFRDTQYF	TGTGCCAGCAGCTTTCGAGATACGCAGTATTTT
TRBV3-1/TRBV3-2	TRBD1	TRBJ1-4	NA	CASSPGTGGGRYEKLFF	TGTGCCAGCAGCCCCGGGACAGGGGGCGGACGGTATGAAAAACTGTTTTTT
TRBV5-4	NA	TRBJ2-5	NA	CASSLAGSGSETQYF	TGTGCCAGCAGCTTGGCCGGCAGCGGGTCGGAGACCCAGTACTTC